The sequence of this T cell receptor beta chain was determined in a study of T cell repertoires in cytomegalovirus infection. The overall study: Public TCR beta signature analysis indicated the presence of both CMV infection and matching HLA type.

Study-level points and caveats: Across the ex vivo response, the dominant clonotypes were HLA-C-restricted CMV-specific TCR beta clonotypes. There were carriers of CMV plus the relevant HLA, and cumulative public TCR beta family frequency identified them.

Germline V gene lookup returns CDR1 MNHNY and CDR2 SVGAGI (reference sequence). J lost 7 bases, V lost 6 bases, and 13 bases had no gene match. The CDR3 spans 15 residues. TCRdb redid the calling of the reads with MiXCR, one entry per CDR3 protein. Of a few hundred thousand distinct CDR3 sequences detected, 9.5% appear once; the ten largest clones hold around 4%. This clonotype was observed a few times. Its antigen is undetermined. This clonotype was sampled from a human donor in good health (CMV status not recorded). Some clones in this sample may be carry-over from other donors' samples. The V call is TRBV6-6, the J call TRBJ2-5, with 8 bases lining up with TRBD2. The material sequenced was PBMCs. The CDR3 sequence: CASSSLTSGGGTQYF. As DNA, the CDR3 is TGTGCCAGCAGCTCCCTTACTAGCGGAGGGGGGACCCAGTACTTC.